Below, 24 T cell receptor beta chains from the same sample are listed, as sequenced in a study of T cell responses to AZD1222 COVID-19 vaccine. Sequencing was performed with immunoSEQ multiplex PCR; in TCRdb, only in-frame clones are kept and a portion is missing. Of approximately 73,000 clones in the sample, 65% to 85% are singletons; the top ten hold about 9.4%. The sequenced sample was peripheral blood, obtained on day 0 of AZD1222 vaccination. The source is an adult in good health.

The CDR3 region is CASSLWGYNEQYF. The CDR3 coding sequence is TGTGCCAGCAGTTTATGGGGTTACAACGAGCAGTACTTC. The J gene is TRBJ2-7, the V gene TRBV12-3 or TRBV12-4; D ambiguous. The V gene lost 2 bases and the J gene lost 5 bases, with 10 bases spanning the gap. The CDR3 runs 13 residues.

The genes are TRBV11-2 and TRBJ1-1; no clear D gene. The CDR3 contains 14 residues. Germline CDR1 and CDR2: SGHAT and FQNNGV. V shed 4 bases and J shed 6 bases, with 15 bases lying between them. The CDR3 loop reads CASSSDTRRAEAFF. The CDR3 DNA reads TGTGCCAGCAGCTCCGACACTAGACGCGCTGAAGCTTTCTTT.

The chain uses TRBV12-3 or TRBV12-4 and TRBJ1-5; unclear D gene. The CDR3 length is 12 residues. V was pared by 6 bases and J by 7 bases, with 10 bases between. The CDR3 protein is CASRDTGQPQHF. The CDR3 region has the DNA TGTGCCAGCAGAGACACGGGGCAGCCCCAGCATTTT.

The chain carries TRBV3-1 (or the pseudogene TRBV3-2) and TRBJ1-2, with D perhaps matching TRBD1 (5 bases). The V end was cut by 1 base, the J end by 0 bases, with 9 bases between. The CDR3 consists of 15 residues. The germline gives CDR1 LGHDT, CDR2 YNNKEL (reference sequence). The CDR3 DNA reads as TGTGCCAGCAGCCAAGGACAGCTACCTAACTATGGCTACACCTTC. Its translation is CASSQGQLPNYGYTF.

The chain combines TRBV4-3 with TRBJ1-1; a possible D gene is TRBD1 (6 bases). The V end lost 1 base, the J end lost 3 bases, and 21 bases lay between the germline ends. This CDR3 contains 18 residues. Germline-derived CDR1 and CDR2 are LGHNA and YSLEER. CDR3 region: CASSQVSFRGQEYTEAFF. The CDR3 DNA is TGCGCCAGCAGCCAAGTAAGCTTCCGGGGGCAAGAGTACACTGAAGCTTTCTTT.

The sample holds one count of this clone. CDR3 sequence: CATSDPDRKAFF. The CDR3 nucleotides read TGTGCCACCAGTGACCCTGACAGGAAAGCTTTCTTT. The genes are TRBV24-1 and TRBJ1-1; D might be TRBD1 (6 bases). Trimming took off 4 bases at V and 9 bases at J, with 11 bases between the two ends. This CDR3 region has 12 residues. Germline CDR1 KGHDR, CDR2 SFDVKD.

The chain links TRBV5-6 to TRBJ1-2, with no clear D. Germline assignment: CDR1 SGHDT and CDR2 YYEEEE. The CDR3 has 14 residues. Trimming left V 1 base short and J 5 bases short, with 12 bases between. The CDR3 loop is CASSLWPADYGYTF. The CDR3 DNA sequence: TGTGCCAGCAGCTTGTGGCCGGCAGATTATGGCTACACCTTC.

This clone was recorded only once. The gene calls are TRBV7-9 and TRBJ2-1, with a possible D match to TRBD1 (5 bases). This CDR3 spans 18 amino acids. CDR1 and CDR2 (germline): SEHNR, FQNEAQ (reference sequence). V shed 5 bases and J shed 4 bases, with 24 bases lying between them. CDR3 loop: CASSPKGRTPYLYNEQFF. The DNA for the CDR3 is TGTGCCAGCAGCCCCAAGGGCCGGACACCCTACTTGTACAATGAGCAGTTCTTC.

The chain couples TRBV7-9 to TRBJ1-5, with a possible D match to TRBD1 (5 bases). Germline values: CDR1 SEHNR, CDR2 FQNEAQ (reference sequence). The CDR3 sequence is 15 residues long. V lost 1 base, J lost 4 bases, and 11 bases lay in between. For the CDR3, the DNA is TGTGCCAGCAGCTTAGGACAGACCCAAAATCAGCCCCAGCATTTT. Translating it yields CASSLGQTQNQPQHF.

This clone has just a few counts. The rearrangement links TRBV28 to TRBJ2-7, with D perhaps TRBD2 (6 bases). V was pared by 4 bases and J by 6 bases, with 19 bases between. The CDR3 covers 15 residues. Germline assignment: CDR1 MDHEN and CDR2 SYDVKM. The CDR3 protein is CASSSRTQQAGEQYF. CDR3 in DNA: TGTGCCAGCAGTTCCCGGACACAACAAGCGGGCGAGCAGTACTTC.

This sequence joins TRBV3-1 (or the pseudogene TRBV3-2) and TRBJ2-3, with 12 bases matching TRBD2. V dropped 1 base and J dropped 8; count of bases not matched to a gene: 16. The length of the CDR3 is 19 residues. The germline CDR1 and CDR2 sequences are LGHDT and YNNKEL (reference sequence). CDR3 amino acids: CASSQVVRTSGAVRGTQYF. CDR3 coding DNA: TGTGCCAGCAGCCAAGTGGTAAGGACTAGCGGGGCCGTGAGGGGTACGCAGTATTTT.

The chain has TRBV5-1 and TRBJ1-2; 7 positions agree with TRBD1. Unmatched junction bases numbered 1, after V lost 2 bases and J lost 3 bases. Germline values: CDR1 SGHRS, CDR2 YFSETQ. The length of the CDR3 is 13 residues. The CDR3 DNA reads TGCGCCAGCAGCTTAGGACAGGACTATGGCTACACCTTC. Its translation: CASSLGQDYGYTF.

The gene calls are TRBV5-8 and TRBJ1-5, with a tentative D call TRBD1 (5 bases). In germline, CDR1 is SGHTS, CDR2 YDEGEE. Trimming stripped 4 bases from V and 6 bases from J, with 17 bases between. The CDR3 spans 15 residues. The CDR3 spells CASSPLRGAIQPQHF. CDR3 nucleotides: TGTGCCAGCAGCCCTCTTAGAGGGGCTATTCAGCCCCAGCATTTT.

This clone occurred once. This rearrangement joins TRBV7-2 to TRBJ2-5, with D hard to call. V was cut by 1 base and J by 5 bases, with 5 bases left in between. The CDR3 spans 12 residues. Germline loops: CDR1 SGHTA, CDR2 FQGNSA. The CDR3 bases are TGTGCCAGCAGCTTAGATCGCGAGACCCAGTACTTC. Its protein is CASSLDRETQYF.

This sequence joins TRBV7-9 and TRBJ1-1, with D perhaps matching TRBD1 (6 bases). Trimming left V 7 bases short and J 1 base short, with 7 bases between. Germline V CDR1 and CDR2: SEHNR, FQNEAQ (reference sequence). CDR3 length: 12 residues. Here the CDR3 reads CASMTGNTEAFF. In DNA, the CDR3 is TGTGCCAGCATGACAGGGAACACTGAAGCTTTCTTT.

This sequence joins TRBV18 and TRBJ1-4; D remains ambiguous. CDR1 KGHSH and CDR2 LQKENI come from the germline V gene. Trimming removed 2 bases from V and 7 bases from J, with 8 bases in between. The length of the CDR3 is 13 residues. The CDR3 reads CASSPGVTEKLFF. CDR3 in DNA: TGTGCCAGCTCACCAGGGGTGACTGAAAAACTGTTTTTT.

The chain joins TRBV7-2 to TRBJ2-1, with 7 bases fitting TRBD1. Germline lookup yields CDR1 SGHTA and CDR2 FQGNSA. With V trimmed by 6 bases and J by 0 bases, 2 bases remained unmatched. This CDR3 has 14 amino acids. In nucleotides, the CDR3 is TGTGCCAGCAGACGACAGGGCTCCTACAATGAGCAGTTCTTC. This gives the protein CASRRQGSYNEQFF.

V is TRBV5-4 and J is TRBJ2-7; D is tentatively TRBD1 or TRBD2 (5 bases each). Germline CDR1 SGHNT, CDR2 YYREEE (reference sequence). V was cut by 3 bases and J by 5 bases, with 15 bases left in between. This CDR3 spans 14 amino acids. CDR3 loop: CASSSSGAGDEQYF. CDR3 DNA: TGTGCCAGCAGCTCATCCGGGGCCGGGGACGAGCAGTACTTC.

The rearrangement joins TRBV30 to TRBJ1-4; 8 bases match TRBD1. V was pared by 0 bases and J by 5 bases, with 5 bases of the junction left unmatched. The length of the CDR3 is 15 residues. Germline V CDR1 and CDR2: GTSNPN, SVGIG (reference sequence). CDR3 region: CAWSVEGQVNEKLFF. The CDR3 DNA is TGTGCCTGGAGTGTAGAGGGACAGGTGAATGAAAAACTGTTTTTT.

The genes are TRBV6-5 and TRBJ2-7; 7 bases fit TRBD2. This CDR3 is 14 amino acids long. CDR1 is MNHEY, CDR2 SVGAGI, per germline. The V and J ends lost 7 bases and 7 bases, in that order; junction bases with no gene match: 13. DNA for the CDR3: TGTGCCAGCACCACCCGGGGGGTCCTTAGGGAGCAGTACTTC. This codes for CASTTRGVLREQYF.

V and J are TRBV19 and TRBJ1-5, with a possible D match to TRBD1 (6 bases). The CDR3 runs to 15 residues. Germline V gene lookup returns CDR1 LNHDA and CDR2 SQIVND (reference sequence). V was cut by 7 bases and J by 6 bases, with 19 bases left in between. The DNA for the CDR3 is TGTGCCAGTACCCCATTACAGGGAGGTGGTCAGCCCCAGCATTTT. Translated: CASTPLQGGGQPQHF.

This clone was counted a single time. The chain links TRBV30 to TRBJ1-5; TRBD1 is a possible D gene (5 bases). The CDR3 consists of 13 residues. Germline V gene data show CDR1 as GTSNPN and CDR2 as SVGIG (reference sequence). CDR3 amino acids: CAIGQNSNQPQHF. The CDR3 DNA follows: TGTGCAATAGGACAAAATAGCAATCAGCCCCAGCATTTT.

The rearrangement links TRBV10-3 to TRBJ1-2, with 8 bases lining up with TRBD1. V lost 6 bases to trimming and J lost 4 bases; unmatched junction nucleotides: 4. This CDR3 has 13 residues. Per germline, CDR1 ENHRY and CDR2 SYGVKD. The CDR3 DNA follows: TGTGCCATCAGAGACAGGGGAGTCTATGGCTACACCTTC. As protein: CAIRDRGVYGYTF.

The chain uses TRBV11-1 and TRBJ2-3, with 7 bases identical to TRBD2. Germline V gene sequence: CDR1 SGHAT, CDR2 FQDESV (reference sequence). This CDR3 is built from 14 residues. With 0 bases clipped from V and 7 bases from J, the junction kept 4 bases outside the gene matches. CDR3 in amino acids: CASSLAPGGYTQYF. For the CDR3, the DNA is TGTGCCAGCAGCTTAGCCCCCGGGGGGTATACGCAGTATTTT. The full variable domain, completed using reference TRBV11-1 and TRBJ2-3, is EAEVAQSPRYKITEKSQAVAFWCDPISGHATLYWYRQILGQGPELLVQFQDESVVDDSQLPKDRFSAERLKGVDSTLKIQPAELGDSAMYLCASSLAPGGYTQYFGPGTRLTVL.